The 4 T cell receptor beta chains presented below share a single source sample, sequenced in a study of CD8 T cells in ankylosing spondylitis. TCRdb re-analysed the 5' RACE reads in MiXCR, keeping a single row per CDR3 protein. The sample yields a few hundred thousand distinct CDR3 sequences, about 10% seen once. Source material: blood, either unsorted or a sorted T cell fraction (not recorded which). These receptors were collected from a male donor with ankylosing spondylitis or in good health (not recorded which).

The V and J genes are TRBV28 and TRBJ1-5, with a possible D match to TRBD1 (5 bases). The germline CDR1 and CDR2 sequences are MDHEN and SYDVKM. The CDR3 has 11 residues. Trimming took 6 bases from V and 12 from J, leaving 12 bases between them. In DNA form, the CDR3 reads TGTGCCAGCAGCTCCACAGGAGACCAGCATTTT. Protein product: CASSSTGDQHF.

This clonotype was picked up one time. V is TRBV20-1 and J is TRBJ2-5; D call uncertain. The germline CDR1 and CDR2 sequences are DFQATT and SNEGSKA (reference sequence). CDR3 length equals 11 residues. Trimming took off 6 bases at V and 1 base at J, with 6 bases between the two ends. The CDR3 nucleotides are TGCAGTGCACCCTTCCAAGAGACCCAGTACTTC. Amino acid sequence: CSAPFQETQYF.

This clonotype was detected many times. This chain uses TRBV20-1 with TRBJ2-1; D is uncertain. CDR1 is DFQATT, CDR2 SNEGSKA, per germline (reference sequence). Trimming took 0 bases from V and 13 from J, leaving 16 bases between them. The CDR3 runs to 13 residues. The CDR3 loop is CSARDPGGFPQFF. CDR3 DNA sequence: TGCAGTGCTAGAGATCCAGGTGGCTTTCCTCAGTTCTTC.

At least ten counts were recorded for this clonotype. V and J are TRBV12-3 or TRBV12-4 and TRBJ1-2; 7 bases fit TRBD1. This CDR3 is built from 13 residues. V dropped 5 bases and J dropped 9; count of bases not matched to a gene: 9. The CDR3 DNA is TGTGCCAGCAGTCTACCCCGGGACAGCCGCTACACCTTC. It translates to CASSLPRDSRYTF.